The TCR beta chain described here comes from a study of a mutant IDH1 vaccine in newly diagnosed glioma. Looking at the study overall: Earlier treatment was radiotherapy, temozolomide, or both, with most getting both. The study, taken as a whole, reports: The vaccine induced immune responses, and these occurred in more than 80% of patients. With respect to changes in top peripheral T cell clonotypes, pseudoprogression seemed unrelated.

Generated by immunoSEQ multiplex PCR, the TCRdb table keeps only in-frame clones and is missing some. The repertoire consists of about 68,000 clones, with less than 85% occurring once and the leading ten covering 8.2%. Germline-derived CDR1 and CDR2 are SNHLY and FYNNEI. The CDR3 length is 17 residues. V lost 4 bases and J lost 2, with 18 bases in between. This clone was observed a few times. Its antigen is not known. Time point of the sample: baseline, week 1 (first vaccination visit). This sample's treatment: pre-vaccination baseline after standard-of-care therapy. New WHO grade 3 or 4 astrocytomas that were IDH1-mutant and ATRX-lost had been found in donors.

This clonotype originated in a man between 45 and 60 years old with glioma. The J gene is TRBJ1-5, the V gene TRBV2; weak D call: TRBD1 (5 bases). Sequencing was performed on PBMCs, taken from a glioma patient treated with radiotherapy, temozolomide or both. This CDR3 is CASSVRIRDVGNQPQHF. The CDR3 region has the DNA TGTGCCAGCAGTGTGAGGATCAGGGACGTGGGCAATCAGCCCCAGCATTTT.